This is a list of T cell receptor beta chains from one sample in a study of CD8 T cells in ankylosing spondylitis. TCRdb re-derived calls from the 5' RACE reads in MiXCR, one entry per CDR3 protein. This table holds approximately 150,000 distinct CDR3 sequences, roughly 31% found once. What was sequenced was synovial fluid, either unsorted or a sorted T cell fraction (not recorded which). The receptors come from a male donor with ankylosing spondylitis. Each CDR3 is given with its conserved first and last residue.

v_call: TRBV20-1; cdr3_length: 16; j_call: TRBJ1-6; cdr3_aa: CSARDMGTGSNSPLHF
v_call: TRBV11-2; cdr3_length: 17; j_call: TRBJ1-3; cdr3_aa: CASSRSGTGGSGNTIYF
v_call: TRBV28; cdr3_length: 14; j_call: TRBJ1-1; cdr3_aa: CASTTGGARTEAFF
v_call: TRBV24-1; cdr3_length: 13; j_call: TRBJ2-3; cdr3_aa: CATSSGSTDTQYF
v_call: TRBV5-1; cdr3_length: 20; j_call: TRBJ2-2; cdr3_aa: CASSFMTDSGTRYGTGELFF
v_call: TRBV30; cdr3_length: 12; j_call: TRBJ2-1; cdr3_aa: CAWSPIWYEQFF
v_call: TRBV11-2; cdr3_length: 15; j_call: TRBJ1-1; cdr3_aa: CASSLEGGPNTEAFF
v_call: TRBV28; cdr3_length: 15; j_call: TRBJ2-7; cdr3_aa: CASSLSGGIAYEQYF
v_call: TRBV7-9; cdr3_length: 12; j_call: TRBJ2-5; cdr3_aa: CASSLEEETQYF
v_call: TRBV29-1; cdr3_length: 13; j_call: TRBJ2-5; cdr3_aa: CSVGGQDGETQYF
v_call: TRBV11-2; cdr3_length: 15; j_call: TRBJ2-1; cdr3_aa: CASSFQGDRGGEQFF
v_call: TRBV6-2/TRBV6-3; cdr3_length: 12; j_call: TRBJ2-5; cdr3_aa: CASSPRRETQYF
v_call: TRBV5-1; cdr3_length: 15; j_call: TRBJ1-1; cdr3_aa: CASSLVGSGWTEAFF
v_call: TRBV28; cdr3_length: 14; j_call: TRBJ1-2; cdr3_aa: CASSLQGVGYGYTF
v_call: TRBV19; cdr3_length: 14; j_call: TRBJ2-7; cdr3_aa: CASSMVPPAGEQYF
v_call: TRBV5-1; cdr3_length: 16; j_call: TRBJ2-5; cdr3_aa: CASSLGASGGRKTQYF
v_call: TRBV3-1; cdr3_length: 15; j_call: TRBJ2-1; cdr3_aa: CASSQGSGHLGEQFF
v_call: TRBV25-1; cdr3_length: 12; j_call: TRBJ2-5; cdr3_aa: CASSEKLETQYF
v_call: TRBV5-5; cdr3_length: 16; j_call: TRBJ2-3; cdr3_aa: CASSLQTSGIADTQYF
v_call: TRBV5-1; cdr3_length: 15; j_call: TRBJ1-6; cdr3_aa: CASSLAMWGDSPLHF
v_call: TRBV5-1; cdr3_length: 15; j_call: TRBJ2-2; cdr3_aa: CASSLAQVKTGELFF
v_call: TRBV2; cdr3_length: 18; j_call: TRBJ2-5; cdr3_aa: CASSEPASGGTSGETQYF
v_call: TRBV7-6; cdr3_length: 14; j_call: TRBJ2-5; cdr3_aa: CASSLALGGETQYF
v_call: TRBV18; cdr3_length: 13; j_call: TRBJ2-1; cdr3_aa: CASSPTSFNEQFF
v_call: TRBV5-1; cdr3_length: 16; j_call: TRBJ2-1; cdr3_aa: CASSLAGLAGANEQFF
v_call: TRBV5-1; cdr3_length: 16; j_call: TRBJ1-2; cdr3_aa: CASSLGAQVGDSGYTF
v_call: TRBV12-3/TRBV12-4; cdr3_length: 15; j_call: TRBJ2-3; cdr3_aa: CASSPGLAGSDTQYF
v_call: TRBV24-1; cdr3_length: 17; j_call: TRBJ1-2; cdr3_aa: CATSDTTGGMLLGGYTF
v_call: TRBV20-1; cdr3_length: 11; j_call: TRBJ1-1; cdr3_aa: CSVRWETEAFF
v_call: TRBV12-3/TRBV12-4; cdr3_length: 13; j_call: TRBJ2-1; cdr3_aa: CASSRDRPNEQFF
v_call: TRBV9; cdr3_length: 15; j_call: TRBJ2-1; cdr3_aa: CASSASGRGPDEQFF
v_call: TRBV20-1; cdr3_length: 12; j_call: TRBJ1-1; cdr3_aa: CSARSPGTQAFF
v_call: TRBV3-1; cdr3_length: 16; j_call: TRBJ2-5; cdr3_aa: CASSSWTSGGGETQYF
v_call: TRBV11-3; cdr3_length: 15; j_call: TRBJ1-4; cdr3_aa: CASSPEDRDNEKLFF
v_call: TRBV6-2/TRBV6-3; cdr3_length: 15; j_call: TRBJ2-7; cdr3_aa: CASSVLAGGPYEQYF
v_call: TRBV18; cdr3_length: 16; j_call: TRBJ1-1; cdr3_aa: CASSLYGQDMNTEAFF
v_call: TRBV20-1; cdr3_length: 13; j_call: TRBJ1-1; cdr3_aa: CSAEMGENTEAFF
v_call: TRBV11-2; cdr3_length: 19; j_call: TRBJ2-6; cdr3_aa: CASSPGLAGFRSGANVLTF
v_call: TRBV4-2; cdr3_length: 12; j_call: TRBJ2-3; cdr3_aa: CASSLPSDTQYF
v_call: TRBV20-1; cdr3_length: 11; j_call: TRBJ1-1; cdr3_aa: CSARTITEAFF
v_call: TRBV4-1; cdr3_length: 15; j_call: TRBJ1-5; cdr3_aa: CASSQGQHSNQPQHF
v_call: TRBV12-3/TRBV12-4; cdr3_length: 14; j_call: TRBJ1-5; cdr3_aa: CASSLGGGAAPQHF
v_call: TRBV12-3/TRBV12-4; cdr3_length: 15; j_call: TRBJ2-1; cdr3_aa: CASSPSGTSYNEQFF
v_call: TRBV27; cdr3_length: 13; j_call: TRBJ1-2; cdr3_aa: CASSLPGGGGYTF
v_call: TRBV20-1; cdr3_length: 16; j_call: TRBJ2-1; cdr3_aa: CSASISGRSSYNEQFF
v_call: TRBV9; cdr3_length: 12; j_call: TRBJ2-1; cdr3_aa: CASSPDRAPRFF
v_call: TRBV19; cdr3_length: 14; j_call: TRBJ2-2; cdr3_aa: CASKGGTYTGELFF